The rows below give T cell receptor beta chains drawn from one sample of a study of blood T cell repertoires in COVID-19. TCRdb's copy holds only in-frame clones and misses some; the assay was immunoSEQ multiplex PCR. The data show 200,000 or so clones, roughly 81% seen once. The specimen sequenced was peripheral blood. These receptors were taken from an elderly woman with COVID-19, enrolled during active disease. CDR3s include the opening cysteine and the closing phenylalanine or tryptophan. A D gene is named only where the DNA matches it firmly. Not every row has a clone size; where given, it reads once, few, many or a size class.

abundance,d_gene,j_gene,v_gene,CDR3aa,CDR3nt
.,TRBD1,TRBJ2-7,TRBV28,CASRPGTGASYEQYF,TGTGCCAGCAGACCCGGGACAGGGGCTTCCTACGAGCAGTACTTC
.,TRBD2,TRBJ2-3,TRBV24-1,CATSETGLPAVDTQYF,TGTGCCACCAGTGAAACGGGACTACCGGCCGTAGATACGCAGTATTTT
.,TRBD2,TRBJ2-3,TRBV4-1,CASSQLLAPSTDTQYF,TGCGCCAGCAGCCAACTACTAGCGCCCAGCACAGATACGCAGTATTTT
.,.,TRBJ2-7,TRBV4-1,CASSRADGGSYEQYF,TGCGCCAGCAGCCGGGCGGACGGGGGAAGCTACGAGCAGTACTTC
.,.,TRBJ1-2,TRBV27,CASSPLPLNYGYTF,TGTGCCAGCAGTCCGCTACCCTTAAACTATGGCTACACCTTC
.,TRBD2,TRBJ2-2,TRBV27,CASSLGASGRGGNTGELFF,TGTGCCAGCAGTTTAGGCGCTAGCGGGAGAGGGGGGAACACCGGGGAGCTGTTTTTT
.,TRBD2,TRBJ2-3,TRBV3-1/TRBV3-2,CASSQDYFLAGSFTDTQYF,TGTGCCAGCAGCCAAGATTATTTCCTAGCGGGATCATTCACAGATACGCAGTATTTT
.,.,TRBJ1-1,TRBV6-5,CASSYDGQLNTEAFF,TGTGCCAGCAGTTACGATGGACAGCTGAACACTGAAGCTTTCTTT
.,.,TRBJ2-5,TRBV3-1/TRBV3-2,CASSQDLRQETQYF,TGTGCCAGCAGCCAAGATCTTCGGCAAGAGACCCAGTACTTC
.,TRBD1,TRBJ2-7,TRBV25-1,CASSDLTRTGKYEQYF,TGTGCCAGCAGTGACCTGACCCGGACAGGGAAATACGAGCAGTACTTC
.,.,TRBJ1-3,TRBV10-3,CAISEGNTIYF,TGTGCCATTTCTGAGGGAAACACCATATATTTT
.,TRBD1,TRBJ1-5,TRBV5-8,CASSLETGAPQHF,TGTGCCAGCAGCTTGGAGACAGGGGCCCCCCAGCATTTT
few,.,TRBJ1-2,TRBV20-1,CSASKGEDNYGYTF,TGCAGTGCTAGTAAGGGAGAGGACAACTATGGCTACACCTTC
.,TRBD1,TRBJ2-7,TRBV27,CASSIEEHRGYEQYF,TGTGCCAGCAGTATAGAAGAGCACAGGGGCTACGAGCAGTACTTC
.,TRBD2,TRBJ2-7,TRBV2,CASSERGGYEQYF,TGTGCCAGCAGTGAGCGGGGGGGCTACGAGCAGTACTTC
.,.,TRBJ1-2,TRBV3-1/TRBV3-2,CASSLLNYGYTF,TGTGCCAGCAGCCTACTTAACTATGGCTACACCTTC
.,.,TRBJ2-3,TRBV19,CASSMDWSTDTQYF,TGTGCCAGTAGTATGGACTGGAGCACAGATACGCAGTATTTT
.,TRBD1,TRBJ2-5,TRBV7-9,CASSGYGTAKETQYF,TGTGCCAGCAGCGGATACGGGACAGCCAAAGAGACCCAGTACTTC
.,.,TRBJ2-7,TRBV27,CASSLQGTNSYEQYF,TGTGCCAGCAGCCTTCAGGGGACTAACTCCTACGAGCAGTACTTC
few,TRBD2,TRBJ2-3,TRBV6-5,CASTSQWEGPDTQYF,TGTGCCAGCACTTCCCAGTGGGAGGGTCCAGATACGCAGTATTTT
.,TRBD2,TRBJ2-5,TRBV28,CASSPLSGRAAETQYF,TGTGCCAGCAGTCCCCTAAGCGGGAGGGCCGCTGAGACCCAGTACTTC
.,TRBD1,TRBJ1-2,TRBV11-3,CASSLFRTGEYGYTF,TGTGCCAGCAGCTTGTTTCGGACAGGAGAATATGGCTACACCTTC
.,TRBD1,TRBJ2-7,TRBV5-1,CASSLAGQGGNEQYF,TGCGCCAGCAGCTTGGCCGGACAGGGTGGAAACGAGCAGTACTTC
.,.,TRBJ1-4,TRBV19,CASSIERGEKLFF,TGTGCCAGTAGTATTGAAAGGGGCGAAAAACTGTTTTTT
.,TRBD1,TRBJ1-6,TRBV5-1,CASSPGQGAYSPLHF,TGCGCCAGCAGCCCCGGACAGGGGGCGTATTCACCCCTCCACTTT
.,.,TRBJ2-7,TRBV2,CASKGQHSSYEQYF,TGTGCCAGCAAGGGGCAGCACTCCTCCTACGAGCAGTACTTC
once,.,TRBJ1-3,TRBV3-1/TRBV3-2,CASSQDQHGYSGNTIYF,TGTGCCAGCAGCCAAGATCAACACGGGTACTCTGGAAACACCATATATTTT
.,.,TRBJ2-7,TRBV18,CASSPLGGGNEQYF,TGTGCCAGCTCACCGCTGGGAGGGGGAAACGAGCAGTACTTC
once,.,TRBJ2-7,TRBV7-6,CASSSRDGAGKYF,TGTGCCAGCAGCTCCCGTGATGGGGCGGGGAAGTACTTC
.,.,TRBJ2-2,TRBV5-4,CASSLAPSTGELFF,TGTGCCAGCAGCTTGGCCCCGTCCACCGGGGAGCTGTTTTTT
.,TRBD1,TRBJ2-7,TRBV5-1,CASSPGTGSYKQYF,TGCGCCAGCAGCCCCGGGACAGGGTCCTATAAGCAGTACTTC
.,.,TRBJ2-5,TRBV29-1,CSVERVQGETQYF,TGCAGCGTTGAACGGGTCCAGGGGGAGACCCAGTACTTC
.,.,TRBJ2-5,TRBV6-5,CASSYFPGVETQYF,TGTGCCAGCAGTTACTTTCCAGGGGTGGAGACCCAGTACTTC
.,TRBD1,TRBJ2-5,TRBV5-6,CASSYGTGGFQETQYF,TGTGCCAGCAGCTATGGGACAGGGGGCTTCCAAGAGACCCAGTACTTC
.,.,TRBJ1-4,TRBV29-1,CSVGQGSTNEKLFF,TGCAGCGTTGGCCAGGGAAGCACTAATGAAAAACTGTTTTTT
.,TRBD1,TRBJ2-7,TRBV7-9,CASSPRTGPAYEQYF,TGTGCCAGCAGCCCACGGACAGGCCCGGCCTACGAGCAGTACTTC
.,.,TRBJ1-6,TRBV21-1,CASNTPGQGLNSPLHF,TGTGCCAGCAACACTCCCGGGCAGGGACTTAATTCACCCCTCCACTTT
.,.,TRBJ2-1,TRBV19,CASSIGGYNEQFF,TGTGCCAGTAGTATCGGCGGATACAATGAGCAGTTCTTC
.,.,TRBJ2-3,TRBV28,CASSFPRGLTDTQYF,TGTGCCAGCAGTTTTCCTCGGGGTCTCACAGATACGCAGTATTTT
.,.,TRBJ1-4,TRBV28,CASSFPVGGRDEKLFF,TGTGCCAGCAGTTTCCCCGTGGGAGGGAGGGATGAAAAACTGTTTTTT
few,TRBD2,TRBJ2-1,TRBV2,CASSLGLAGAGEQFF,TGTGCCAGCAGCTTAGGACTAGCGGGAGCGGGTGAGCAGTTCTTC
.,TRBD2,TRBJ2-1,TRBV13,CASTVSGRAPNEQFF,TGTGCCAGCACCGTGAGCGGGAGGGCCCCCAATGAGCAGTTCTTC
.,TRBD1,TRBJ1-6,TRBV6-2/TRBV6-3,CASSYPRTGSSYNSPLHF,TGTGCCAGCAGTTATCCTAGGACAGGGAGCTCCTATAATTCACCCCTCCACTTT